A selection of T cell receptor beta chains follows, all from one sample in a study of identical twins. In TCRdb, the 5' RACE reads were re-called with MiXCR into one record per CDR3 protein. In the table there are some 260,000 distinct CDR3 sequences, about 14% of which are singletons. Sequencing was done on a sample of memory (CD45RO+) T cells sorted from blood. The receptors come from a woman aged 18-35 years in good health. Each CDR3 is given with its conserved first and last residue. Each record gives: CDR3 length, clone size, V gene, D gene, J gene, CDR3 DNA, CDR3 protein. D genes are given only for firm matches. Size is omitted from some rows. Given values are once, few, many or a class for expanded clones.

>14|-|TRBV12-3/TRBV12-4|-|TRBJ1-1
TGTGCCAGCACCCTAACACCCCTGGGGACTGAAGCTTTCTTT
CASTLTPLGTEAFF
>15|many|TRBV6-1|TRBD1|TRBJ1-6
TGTGCCAGCAGTCGAGACAGGGTCTATAATTCACCCCTCCACTTT
CASSRDRVYNSPLHF
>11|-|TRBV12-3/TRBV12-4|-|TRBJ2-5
TGTGCCAGCCGCAGCGCCATGTTTAATTTGTTC
CASRSAMFNLF
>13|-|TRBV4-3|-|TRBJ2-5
TGCGCCAGCAGCCAATCATTATCAGAGACCCAGTACTTC
CASSQSLSETQYF
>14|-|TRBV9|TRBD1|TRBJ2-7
TGTGCCAGCAGCGCCACAGGGGGCCCCTACGAGCAGTACTTC
CASSATGGPYEQYF
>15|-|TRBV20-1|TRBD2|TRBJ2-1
TGCAGTGCTAGAGATTTGCTAGCGGGGGTCGATGAGCAGTTCTTC
CSARDLLAGVDEQFF
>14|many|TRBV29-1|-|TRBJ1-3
TGCAGCGTCTGGGAGCGGGCCTCTGGAAACACCATATATTTT
CSVWERASGNTIYF
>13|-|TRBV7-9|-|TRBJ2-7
TGTGCCAGCAGCTTTGACAGATACTACGAGCAGTACTTC
CASSFDRYYEQYF
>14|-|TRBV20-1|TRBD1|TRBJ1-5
TGCAGTGCAAGGGGGACAGGGATACATCAGCCCCAGCATTTT
CSARGTGIHQPQHF
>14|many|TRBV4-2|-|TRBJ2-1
TGTGCCAGCAGCCAAGGGGGCCAGGAAGGTGAGCAGTTCTTC
CASSQGGQEGEQFF
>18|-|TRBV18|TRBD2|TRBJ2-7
TGTGCCAGCTCACCACTACCGGTAGCGGGAGCGGGCCCCTACGAGCAGTACTTC
CASSPLPVAGAGPYEQYF
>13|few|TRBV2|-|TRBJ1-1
TGTGCCAGCAGCTGGGACCCTCGGGCTGAAGCTTTCTTT
CASSWDPRAEAFF
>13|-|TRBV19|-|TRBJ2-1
TGTGCCAGTAGTATGGGGCAGAACAATGAGCAGTTCTTC
CASSMGQNNEQFF
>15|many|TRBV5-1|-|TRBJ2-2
TGCGCCAGCAGCGATGCTAGCGCCGAGTACGGGGAGCTGTTTTTT
CASSDASAEYGELFF
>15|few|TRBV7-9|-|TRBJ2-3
TGTGCCAGCAGCTTCAGCGCGGACGGGGTCGATACGCAGTATTTT
CASSFSADGVDTQYF
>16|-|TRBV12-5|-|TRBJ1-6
TGTGCTAGTGGTCCTGAAACGACAGGCTATAATTCACCCCTCCACTTT
CASGPETTGYNSPLHF
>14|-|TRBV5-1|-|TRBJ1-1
TGCGCCAGCAGACCCGGGACGATGAACACTGAAGCTTTCTTT
CASRPGTMNTEAFF
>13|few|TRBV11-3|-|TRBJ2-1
TGTGCCAGCAGCTTTTCTGCGAACAATGAGCAGTTCTTC
CASSFSANNEQFF
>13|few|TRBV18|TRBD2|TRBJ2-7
TGTGCCAGCTCAAGCGGGGGGCGGTACGAGCAGTACTTC
CASSSGGRYEQYF
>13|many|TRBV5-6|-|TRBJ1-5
TGTGCCAGCACCTCAAGGGGGATTCAGCCCCAGCATTTT
CASTSRGIQPQHF
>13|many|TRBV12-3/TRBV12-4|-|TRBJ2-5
TGTGCCAGCAGGCTCCAGGGGCAAGAGACCCAGTACTTC
CASRLQGQETQYF
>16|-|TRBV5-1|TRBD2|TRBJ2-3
TGCGCCAGCAGCTTGCGACTAGCGGTCCGCACAGATACGCAGTATTTT
CASSLRLAVRTDTQYF
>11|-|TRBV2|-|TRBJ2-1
TGTGCCAGCAGCGGATCAGGGGAGCAGTTCTTC
CASSGSGEQFF
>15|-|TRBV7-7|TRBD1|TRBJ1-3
TGTGCCAGCAGCATAGGACAGGGGGCATCAAACACCATATATTTT
CASSIGQGASNTIYF
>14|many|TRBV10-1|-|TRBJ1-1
TGCGCCAGCAGCCTAACAGGGACCAACACTGAAGCTTTCTTT
CASSLTGTNTEAFF
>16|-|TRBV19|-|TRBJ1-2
TGTGCCAGTAGTATGTCCAGGACCCAAGCTAACTATGGCTACACCTTC
CASSMSRTQANYGYTF
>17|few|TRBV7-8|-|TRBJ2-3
TGTGCCAGCAGCTTGACTTCGGACATCGAACTCACAGATACGCAGTATTTT
CASSLTSDIELTDTQYF
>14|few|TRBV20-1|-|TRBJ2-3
TGCAGTGCTAGATGGGGGGGGCGGTTAGATACGCAGTATTTT
CSARWGGRLDTQYF
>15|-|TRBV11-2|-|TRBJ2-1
TGTGCCAGCAGCTTAGGAGGGCCGCGACCTCAGAGTCAGTTCTTC
CASSLGGPRPQSQFF
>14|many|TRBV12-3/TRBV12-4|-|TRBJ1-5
TGTGCCAGCAGTTTCGGGGAGAGCGGTCAGCCCCAGCATTTT
CASSFGESGQPQHF
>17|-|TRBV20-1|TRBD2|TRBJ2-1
TGCAGTGCTCAAAGCCGCAAGACTAGCGCAATATACAATGAGCAGTTCTTC
CSAQSRKTSAIYNEQFF
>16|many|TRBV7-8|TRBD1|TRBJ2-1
TGTGCCAGCAGCGTCCGTCCGGACTCAGGGGGCAATGAGCAGTTCTTC
CASSVRPDSGGNEQFF
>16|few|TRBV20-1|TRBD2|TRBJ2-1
TGCAGTGCTCACACAGGGGGGACTAGCGGGAGGGGTGAGCAGTTCTTC
CSAHTGGTSGRGEQFF
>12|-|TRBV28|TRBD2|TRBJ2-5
TGTGCCAGCAGTAACGGGGGGGAGACCCAGTACTTC
CASSNGGETQYF
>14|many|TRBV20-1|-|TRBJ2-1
TGCAGTGCTACCGGCCTAGCGAGCTACAATGAGCAGTTCTTC
CSATGLASYNEQFF
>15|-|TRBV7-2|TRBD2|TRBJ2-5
TGTGCCAGCAGCTCGGGGGGAGGGCGACAAGAGACCCAGTACTTC
CASSSGGGRQETQYF
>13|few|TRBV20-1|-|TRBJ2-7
TGCAGTGCTCGGGCGAGGAATCGCCACGAGCAGTACTTC
CSARARNRHEQYF
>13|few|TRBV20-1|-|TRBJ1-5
TGCAGTGCTAGAGGAAGTAGCAATCAGCCCCAGCATTTT
CSARGSSNQPQHF
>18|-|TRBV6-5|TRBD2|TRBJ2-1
TGTGCCAGCAGTTATCCACTAGCGGGAGGGTTAACCTACAATGAGCAGTTCTTC
CASSYPLAGGLTYNEQFF
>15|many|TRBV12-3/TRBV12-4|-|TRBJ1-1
TGTGCCAGCAGTTTAGTGGGGGGTTCGGGCACTGAAGCTTTCTTT
CASSLVGGSGTEAFF
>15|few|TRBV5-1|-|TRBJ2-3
TGCGCCAGCAGTGGGGTCGTCTCTAGCACAGATACGCAGTATTTT
CASSGVVSSTDTQYF
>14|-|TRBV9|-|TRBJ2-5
TGTGCCAGCAGCGTAGCCCCCATGGAGGAGACCCAGTACTTC
CASSVAPMEETQYF
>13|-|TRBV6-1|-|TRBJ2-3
TGTGCCTGCCGCCTATTCCTGGGGGGTACGCAGTATTTT
CACRLFLGGTQYF
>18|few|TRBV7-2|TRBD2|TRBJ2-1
TGTGCCAGCAGCTTAGCAGGTGGAGCGGGAGGTCTCTACAATGAGCAGTTCTTC
CASSLAGGAGGLYNEQFF
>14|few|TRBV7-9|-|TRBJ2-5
TGTGCCAGCACCGAAGAGGGACCTGGGGAGACCCAGTACTTC
CASTEEGPGETQYF
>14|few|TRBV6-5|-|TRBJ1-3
TGTGCCAGCAGTTGGTCGGACTCTGGAAACACCATATATTTT
CASSWSDSGNTIYF
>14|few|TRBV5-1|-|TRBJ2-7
TGCGCCAGCAGCTTACAGGGAGAATCCTACGAGCAGTACTTC
CASSLQGESYEQYF
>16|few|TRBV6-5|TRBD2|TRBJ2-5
TGTGCCAGCAGTTACGCCTCTGGCGGGGGTCAGGAGACCCAGTACTTC
CASSYASGGGQETQYF
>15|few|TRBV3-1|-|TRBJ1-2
TGTGCCAGCAGCCAAGGCGCTGGACAGCCCTATGGCTACACCTTC
CASSQGAGQPYGYTF
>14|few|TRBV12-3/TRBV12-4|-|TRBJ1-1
TGTGCCAGCAGTTTAGGAGGTCAGACTGCTGAAGCTTTCTTT
CASSLGGQTAEAFF
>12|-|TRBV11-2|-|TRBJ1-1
TGTGCCAGCAGCTTAGTCACGGGGACGGCTTTCTTT
CASSLVTGTAFF
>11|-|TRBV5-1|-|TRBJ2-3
TGCGCCAGCAGCTTTTCCAATACGCAGTATTTT
CASSFSNTQYF
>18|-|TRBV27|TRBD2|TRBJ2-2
TGTGCCAGCAGTTTTCAGTTGGGGCTAGCGGGAGAGACCGGGGAGCTGTTTTTT
CASSFQLGLAGETGELFF
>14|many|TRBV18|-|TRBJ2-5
TGTGCCAGCTCACCGGACGCCGAGTGGGAGACCCAGTACTTC
CASSPDAEWETQYF
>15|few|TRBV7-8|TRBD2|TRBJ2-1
TGTGCCAGCAGCTTACTAGGGACTACCAACAATGAGCAGTTCTTC
CASSLLGTTNNEQFF
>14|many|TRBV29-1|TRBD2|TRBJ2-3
TGCAGCGTGCGAAGCGGGGGGGGGGCAGATACGCAGTATTTT
CSVRSGGGADTQYF
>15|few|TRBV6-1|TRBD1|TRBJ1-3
TGTGCCAGCGGCCGACAGGGGGGTACTGGAAACACCATATATTTT
CASGRQGGTGNTIYF
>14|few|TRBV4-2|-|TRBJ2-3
TGTGCCAGCAGCCAAGGGGGGGTACCAGATACGCAGTATTTT
CASSQGGVPDTQYF
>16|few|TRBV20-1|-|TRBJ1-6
TGCAGTGCCCAGTTTGGGTTCCCAAAACAAAATTCACCCCTCCACTTT
CSAQFGFPKQNSPLHF
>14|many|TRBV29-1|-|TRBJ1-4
TGCAGCGTTGGAGGGGGAGGGCTCGGAGAAAAACTGTTTTTT
CSVGGGGLGEKLFF